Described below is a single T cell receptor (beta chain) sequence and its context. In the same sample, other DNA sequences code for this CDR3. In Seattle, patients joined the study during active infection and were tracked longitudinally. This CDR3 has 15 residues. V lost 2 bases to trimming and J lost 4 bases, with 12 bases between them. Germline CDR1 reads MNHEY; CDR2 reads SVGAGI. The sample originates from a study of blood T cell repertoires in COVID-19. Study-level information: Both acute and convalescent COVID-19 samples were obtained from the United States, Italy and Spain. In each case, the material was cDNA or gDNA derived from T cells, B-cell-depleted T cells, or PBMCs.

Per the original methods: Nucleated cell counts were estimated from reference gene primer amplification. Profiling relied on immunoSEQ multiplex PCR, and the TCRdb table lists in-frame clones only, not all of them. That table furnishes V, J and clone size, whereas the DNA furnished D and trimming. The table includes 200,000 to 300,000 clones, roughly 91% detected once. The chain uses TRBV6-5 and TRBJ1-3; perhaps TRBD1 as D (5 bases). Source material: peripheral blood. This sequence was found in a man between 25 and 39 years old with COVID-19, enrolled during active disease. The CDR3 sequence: CASSYRGSSGNTIYF. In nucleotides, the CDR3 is TGTGCCAGCAGTTACAGGGGATCTTCCGGAAACACCATATATTTT.